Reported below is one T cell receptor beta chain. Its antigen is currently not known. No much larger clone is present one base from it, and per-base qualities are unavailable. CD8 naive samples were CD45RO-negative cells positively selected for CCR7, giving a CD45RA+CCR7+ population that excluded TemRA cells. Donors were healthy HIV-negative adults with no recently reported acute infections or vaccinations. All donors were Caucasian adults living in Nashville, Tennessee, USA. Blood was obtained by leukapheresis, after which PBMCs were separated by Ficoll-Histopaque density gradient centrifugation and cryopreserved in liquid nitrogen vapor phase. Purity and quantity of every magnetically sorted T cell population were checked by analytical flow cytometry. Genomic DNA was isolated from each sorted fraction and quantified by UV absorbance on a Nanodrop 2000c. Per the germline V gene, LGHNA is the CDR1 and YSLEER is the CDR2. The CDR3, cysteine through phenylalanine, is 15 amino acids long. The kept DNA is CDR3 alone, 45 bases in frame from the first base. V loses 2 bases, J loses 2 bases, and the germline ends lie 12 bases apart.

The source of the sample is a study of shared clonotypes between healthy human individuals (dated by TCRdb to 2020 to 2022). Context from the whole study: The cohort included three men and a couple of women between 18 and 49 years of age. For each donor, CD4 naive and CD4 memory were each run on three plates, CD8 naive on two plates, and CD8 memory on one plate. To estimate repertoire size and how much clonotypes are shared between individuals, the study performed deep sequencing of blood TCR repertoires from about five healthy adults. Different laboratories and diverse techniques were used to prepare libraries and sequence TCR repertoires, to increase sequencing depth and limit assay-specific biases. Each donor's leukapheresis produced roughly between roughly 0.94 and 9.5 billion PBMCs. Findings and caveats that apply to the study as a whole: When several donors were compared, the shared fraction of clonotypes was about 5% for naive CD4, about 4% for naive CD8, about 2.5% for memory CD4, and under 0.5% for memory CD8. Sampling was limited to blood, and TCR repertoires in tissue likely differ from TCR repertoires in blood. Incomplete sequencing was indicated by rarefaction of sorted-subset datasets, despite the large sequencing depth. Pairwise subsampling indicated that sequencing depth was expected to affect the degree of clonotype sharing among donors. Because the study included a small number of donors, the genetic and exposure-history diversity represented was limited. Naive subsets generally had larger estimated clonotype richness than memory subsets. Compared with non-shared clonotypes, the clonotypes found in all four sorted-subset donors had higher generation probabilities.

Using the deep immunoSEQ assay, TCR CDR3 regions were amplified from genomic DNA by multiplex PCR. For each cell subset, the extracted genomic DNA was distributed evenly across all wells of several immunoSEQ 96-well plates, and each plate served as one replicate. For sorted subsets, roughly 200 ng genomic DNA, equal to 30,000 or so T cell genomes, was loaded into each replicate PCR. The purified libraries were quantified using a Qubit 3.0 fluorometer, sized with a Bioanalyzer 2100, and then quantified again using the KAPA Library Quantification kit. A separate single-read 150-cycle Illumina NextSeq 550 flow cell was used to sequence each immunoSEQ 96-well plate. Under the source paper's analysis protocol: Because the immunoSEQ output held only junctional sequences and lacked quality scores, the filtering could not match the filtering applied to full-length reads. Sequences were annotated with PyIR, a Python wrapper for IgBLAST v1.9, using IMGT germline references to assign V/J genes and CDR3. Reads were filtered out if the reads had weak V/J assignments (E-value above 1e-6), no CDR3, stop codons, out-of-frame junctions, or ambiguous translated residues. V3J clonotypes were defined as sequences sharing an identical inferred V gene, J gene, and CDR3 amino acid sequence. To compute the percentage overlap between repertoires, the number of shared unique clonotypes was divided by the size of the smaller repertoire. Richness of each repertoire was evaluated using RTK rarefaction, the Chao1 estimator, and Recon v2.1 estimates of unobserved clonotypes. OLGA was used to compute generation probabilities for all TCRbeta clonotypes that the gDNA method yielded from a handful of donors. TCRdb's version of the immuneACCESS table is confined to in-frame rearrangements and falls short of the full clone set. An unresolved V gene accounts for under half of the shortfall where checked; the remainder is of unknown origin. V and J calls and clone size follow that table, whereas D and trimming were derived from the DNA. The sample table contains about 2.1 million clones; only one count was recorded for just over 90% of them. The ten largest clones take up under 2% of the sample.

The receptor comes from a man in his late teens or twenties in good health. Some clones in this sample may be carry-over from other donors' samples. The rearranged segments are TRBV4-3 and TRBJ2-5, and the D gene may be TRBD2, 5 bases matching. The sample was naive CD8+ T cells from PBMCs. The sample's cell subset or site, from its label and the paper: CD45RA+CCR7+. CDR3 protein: CASSQSSGSQETQYF. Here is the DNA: TGCGCCAGCAGCCAATCATCGGGATCTCAAGAGACCCAGTACTTC.